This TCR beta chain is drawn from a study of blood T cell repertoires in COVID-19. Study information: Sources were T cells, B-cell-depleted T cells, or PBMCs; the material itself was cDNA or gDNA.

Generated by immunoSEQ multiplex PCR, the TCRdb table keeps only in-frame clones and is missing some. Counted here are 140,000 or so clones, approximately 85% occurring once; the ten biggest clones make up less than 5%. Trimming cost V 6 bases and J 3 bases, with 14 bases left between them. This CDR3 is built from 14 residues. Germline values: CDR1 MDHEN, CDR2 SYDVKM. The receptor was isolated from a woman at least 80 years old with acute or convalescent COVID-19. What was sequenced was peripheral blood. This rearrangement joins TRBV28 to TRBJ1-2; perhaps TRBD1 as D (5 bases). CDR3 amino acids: CASRKGARYYGYTF. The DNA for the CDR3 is TGTGCCAGCAGAAAAGGGGCCAGATACTATGGCTACACCTTC.